A single sample gave rise to the 21 T cell receptor beta chains below, sequenced in a study of CD8+ T cells in alopecia areata. Treatment defined: oral pan-JAK inhibitor, 5-10 mg twice daily. RNA extraction and reverse transcription yielded cDNA as sequencing template. Clones were read by immunoSEQ multiplex PCR, and TCRdb kept only the in-frame ones, dropping some. The sample records around 300,000 clones, 60% being singletons. This sample comprised CD4+ T cells sorted from blood, obtained at approximately week 52, from a patient treated with tofacitinib. The origin of the receptors is a human donor with alopecia areata.

V is TRBV5-1 and J is TRBJ2-1, with 10 bases identical to TRBD2. This CDR3 contains 11 residues. Germline CDR1 reads SGHRS; CDR2 reads YFSETQ. V dropped 5 bases and J dropped 10; count of bases not matched to a gene: 0. The CDR3 bases are TGCGCCAGCAGACTAGCGGGGGAGCAGTTCTTC. Residues: CASRLAGEQFF.

The rearrangement uses TRBV29-1 and TRBJ2-7; D perhaps matches TRBD2 (5 bases). V was pared by 7 bases and J by 0 bases, with 7 bases between. The V gene's germline CDR1 is SQVTM and CDR2 ANQGSEA. This CDR3 spans 11 amino acids. In nucleotides, the CDR3 is TGCAGCGGCGGGTCCTCCTACGAGCAGTACTTC. Translating gives CSGGSSYEQYF.

The chain recombines TRBV30 with TRBJ1-2; D might be TRBD1 (6 bases). Trimming cost V 1 base and J 4 bases, with 10 bases left between them. Germline loops: CDR1 GTSNPN, CDR2 SVGIG (reference sequence). This CDR3 comprises 13 residues. The CDR3 loop reads CAWSEGTSYGYTF. The CDR3 DNA sequence: TGTGCCTGGAGTGAGGGGACATCCTATGGCTACACCTTC.

This chain joins TRBV19 and TRBJ1-5; D unclear. Trimming removed 6 bases from V and 6 bases from J, with 15 bases in between. Germline-derived CDR1 and CDR2 are LNHDA and SQIVND (reference sequence). The CDR3 contains 14 residues. Written as DNA, the CDR3 is TGTGCCAGTAGGCGAGGACCGCGAAGTCAGCCCCAGCATTTT. The encoded protein is CASRRGPRSQPQHF.

This sequence joins TRBV15 and TRBJ1-2, with 9 bases lining up with TRBD1. The V and J ends lost 0 bases and 6 bases, in that order; junction bases with no gene match: 5. Germline assignment: CDR1 LNHNV and CDR2 YYDKDF (reference sequence). This CDR3 is 15 amino acids long. The CDR3, as DNA: TGTGCCACCAGCAGAGATATCGGGACAGGGAATGGCTACACCTTC. Its translation: CATSRDIGTGNGYTF. The full variable domain, in which reference TRBV15 and TRBJ1-2 provide the parts outside the CDR3, is DAMVIQNPRYQVTQFGKPVTLSCSQTLNHNVMYWYQQKSSQAPKLLFHYYDKDFNNEADTPDNFQSRRPNTSFCFLDIRSPGLGDTAMYLCATSRDIGTGNGYTFGSGTRLTVV.

The J gene is TRBJ2-5, the V gene TRBV4-2; 13 bases match TRBD2. The V segment lost 4 bases and the J segment 1 base; nucleotides outside the gene matches: 3. The CDR3 is 16 residues long. Germline CDR1 LGHNA, CDR2 YNFKEQ. The CDR3 nucleotides read TGTGCCAGCAGCCCGACTAGCGGGGGGACCCAAGAGACCCAGTACTTC. Protein product: CASSPTSGGTQETQYF.

The rearrangement links TRBV28 to TRBJ1-6, with 10 bases aligning to TRBD1. Germline V CDR1 and CDR2: MDHEN, SYDVKM. The CDR3 is 15 residues long. V dropped 5 bases and J dropped 7; count of bases not matched to a gene: 5. The CDR3 is CASSPPGQGNSPLHF. The CDR3 nucleotides are TGTGCCAGCAGTCCACCGGGACAGGGGAATTCACCCCTCCACTTT.

V usage is TRBV10-3 and J usage is TRBJ2-5, with no clear D. The CDR3 totals 14 residues. V shed 3 bases and J shed 4 bases, with 12 bases lying between them. In germline, CDR1 is ENHRY, CDR2 SYGVKD. The CDR3 coding sequence is TGTGCCATCAGTGAAGGGCTACGGGTAGAGACCCAGTACTTC. Its protein product is CAISEGLRVETQYF.

This clone was found a few times. The genes are TRBV5-1 and TRBJ2-5, with TRBD1 matching over 8 bases. The CDR3 is 15 amino acids. V gave up 0 bases and J gave up 1 base; unmatched junction bases: 2. In germline, CDR1 is SGHRS, CDR2 YFSETQ. The CDR3 nucleotides read TGCGCCAGCAGCTTGGGACAGGGGCTCCAAGAGACCCAGTACTTC. Protein product: CASSLGQGLQETQYF.

The rearrangement uses TRBV30 and TRBJ1-5; D is ambiguous. The V end lost 0 bases, the J end lost 7 bases, and 10 bases lay between the germline ends. CDR1 is GTSNPN and CDR2 is SVGIG in the germline V gene (reference sequence). CDR3 length equals 13 residues. CDR3 amino acids: CAWSVGVLQPQHF. CDR3 sequence (DNA): TGTGCCTGGAGTGTTGGAGTTTTGCAGCCCCAGCATTTT.

This clone was found a few times. In DNA, the CDR3 is TGCAGCGTTGAAAGGACAGGAGCTGGCTACACCTTC. Its protein is CSVERTGAGYTF. The rearrangement links TRBV29-1 to TRBJ1-2; 7 positions agree with TRBD1. The J segment lost 7 bases and the V segment lost 2 bases, leaving 4 bases of the junction unmatched. CDR3 size: 12 residues. Germline CDR1 reads SQVTM; CDR2 reads ANQGSEA.

This sequence joins TRBV7-8 and TRBJ2-7, with 9 bases lining up with TRBD1. Trimming took 5 bases from V and 5 from J; bases not matched to a gene: 10. The length of the CDR3 is 15 residues. Germline CDR1 is SGHVS and CDR2 is FQNEAQ. CDR3: CASSIRGDRVDEQYF. The CDR3 nucleotides read TGTGCCAGCAGCATCCGGGGGGACAGGGTCGACGAGCAGTACTTC.

The V gene is TRBV4-1, the J gene TRBJ2-7, with TRBD1 matching 7 bases. Per germline, CDR1 MGHRA and CDR2 YSYEKL. V dropped 2 bases and J dropped 0; count of bases not matched to a gene: 7. This CDR3 spans 16 amino acids. The CDR3 nucleotides read TGCGCCAGCAGCCAAAAACCGGGACAGCGCTCCTACGAGCAGTACTTC. It encodes CASSQKPGQRSYEQYF.

This clone was recorded a few times. This sample includes further DNA sequences coding for the same CDR3. The V and J genes are TRBV7-9 and TRBJ1-1, with D maybe TRBD1 (6 bases). Per the germline V gene, CDR1 is SEHNR and CDR2 is FQNEAQ (reference sequence). The CDR3 consists of 13 residues. V lost 4 bases to trimming and J lost 4 bases, with 10 bases between them. The CDR3 bases are TGTGCCAGCAGCTCACAGGGAGGCACTGAAGCTTTCTTT. Its protein is CASSSQGGTEAFF. The complete variable domain, with remaining parts taken from reference TRBV7-9 and TRBJ1-1, reads DTGVSQNPRHKITKRGQNVTFRCDPISEHNRLYWYRQTLGQGPEFLTYFQNEAQLEKSRLLSDRFSAERPKGSFSTLEIQRTEQGDSAMYLCASSSQGGTEAFFGQGTRLTVV.

The chain combines TRBV29-1 with TRBJ1-2, with D possibly matching TRBD1 (5 bases). V lost 5 bases, J lost 8 bases, and 12 bases lay in between. Per the germline V gene, CDR1 is SQVTM and CDR2 is ANQGSEA. This CDR3 is 11 amino acids long. CDR3 protein: CSVFAGSGYTF. The CDR3, as DNA: TGCAGCGTTTTCGCAGGGAGCGGCTACACCTTC. The whole variable domain, remainder taken from reference TRBV29-1 and TRBJ1-2, is SAVISQKPSRDICQRGTSLTIQCQVDSQVTMMFWYRQQPGQSLTLIATANQGSEATYESGFVIDKFPISRPNLTFSTLTVSNMSPEDSSIYLCSVFAGSGYTFGSGTRLTVV.

This clone showed up many times. The chain carries TRBV25-1 and TRBJ2-3, with D possibly TRBD1 on 6 matching bases. Trimming removed 4 bases at V and 7 bases at J, with 15 bases between. Germline assignment: CDR1 MGHDK and CDR2 SYGVNS. The CDR3 consists of 14 residues. The CDR3 sequence: CASSAENRANTQYF. Written as DNA, the CDR3 is TGTGCCAGCAGTGCCGAAAACAGGGCAAATACGCAGTATTTT.

The chain employs TRBV30 and TRBJ1-6, with 7 bases matching TRBD1. The junction had 8 bases not matched to a gene; V was cut back by 2 bases and J by 10 bases. CDR3 length equals 14 residues. Per the germline V gene, CDR1 is GTSNPN and CDR2 is SVGIG (reference sequence). CDR3 nucleotide sequence: TGTGCCTGGAGTTGGACAGGTGGTCAATCACCCCTCCACTTT. Protein: CAWSWTGGQSPLHF. Based on the CDR3 plus reference TRBV30 and TRBJ1-6, the full variable domain is SQTIHQWPATLVQPVGSPLSLECTVEGTSNPNLYWYRQAAGRGLQLLFYSVGIGQISSEVPQNLSASRPQDRQFILSSKKLLLSDSGFYLCAWSWTGGQSPLHFGNGTRLTVT.

The chain combines TRBV5-1 with TRBJ2-1; 8 positions agree with TRBD1. The CDR3 is 12 amino acids. J was trimmed by 8 bases and V by 4 bases; bases with no gene match: 2. Looked up from germline, CDR1 is SGHRS and CDR2 is YFSETQ. The CDR3 loop reads CASSMGQDEQFF. CDR3 bases: TGCGCCAGCAGCATGGGACAGGATGAGCAGTTCTTC.

This clone turned up a few times. The rearrangement joins TRBV29-1 to TRBJ2-5; D is undetermined. Germline CDR1 reads SQVTM; CDR2 reads ANQGSEA. The V end was cut by 6 bases, the J end by 5 bases, with 10 bases between. The CDR3 is 11 amino acids. The CDR3 DNA is TGCAGCGTCGATCTACGGGAGACCCAGTACTTC. Protein product: CSVDLRETQYF.

The chain combines TRBV5-4 with TRBJ1-2; weak D call: TRBD1 (5 bases). The CDR3 has 14 amino acids. Germline CDR1 reads SGHNT; CDR2 reads YYREEE (reference sequence). V was clipped by 0 bases and J by 4 bases, with 10 bases between them. CDR3 loop: CASSLDAGLYGYTF. CDR3 sequence (DNA): TGTGCCAGCAGCTTGGATGCAGGGCTCTATGGCTACACCTTC.

J is TRBJ1-6 and V is TRBV30; TRBD1 matches 7 bases. With V trimmed by 0 bases and J by 7 bases, 3 bases remained unmatched. Germline V gives CDR1 GTSNPN, CDR2 SVGIG (reference sequence). This CDR3 has 14 amino acids. For the CDR3, the DNA is TGTGCCTGGAGTGTACTGACAGGGAATTCACCCCTCCACTTT. Encoded protein: CAWSVLTGNSPLHF.